The 5 T cell receptor beta chains below all came from one sample that was sequenced in a study of T cells after yellow fever vaccination. TCRdb reanalysed the 5' RACE reads using MiXCR and keeps one entry per CDR3 protein. The table includes roughly 150,000 distinct CDR3 sequences, roughly 8% detected once. This sample comprised CD4+ T cells sorted from PBMCs, obtained 5 days after the yellow fever booster vaccination. The receptor set was obtained from a man aged 30 to 45 who received the YFV17D yellow fever vaccine.

This clonotype was seen a handful of times. The chain links TRBV14 to TRBJ1-1, with TRBD1 matching over 11 bases. Germline CDR1 SGHDN, CDR2 FVKESK. The CDR3 runs to 15 residues. The ends lost 4 bases at V and 5 bases at J; junction bases unmatched: 6. CDR3: CASSPQDRGLTEAFF. The CDR3, as DNA: TGTGCCAGCAGCCCTCAGGACAGGGGGCTAACTGAAGCTTTCTTT.

This clonotype was detected ten times or more. J is TRBJ2-5 and V is TRBV12-3 or TRBV12-4, with D unresolved. The V gene lost 2 bases and the J gene lost 1 base, with 8 bases spanning the gap. This CDR3 is built from 14 residues. The CDR3: CASSLKGSQETQYF. The CDR3 DNA reads as TGTGCCAGCAGTTTAAAGGGATCCCAAGAGACCCAGTACTTC.

The chain links TRBV2 to TRBJ2-5; 8 positions agree with TRBD1. The germline V gene has CDR1 SNHLY and CDR2 FYNNEI. The CDR3 consists of 15 residues. J lost 5 bases, V lost 6 bases, and 11 bases had no gene match. The CDR3 DNA sequence: TGTGCCAGCAGAGAGACAGGGGCTCCGGGCGAGACCCAGTACTTC. It specifies CASRETGAPGETQYF. Variable domain in full (rest from reference TRBV2 and TRBJ2-5): EPEVTQTPSHQVTQMGQEVILRCVPISNHLYFYWYRQILGQKVEFLVSFYNNEISEKSEIFDDQFSVERPDGSNFTLKIRSTKLEDSAMYFCASRETGAPGETQYFGPGTRLLVL.

This clonotype showed up many times. This chain connects TRBV21-1 to TRBJ2-7; the table calls TRBD2, which could not be checked here. TRBV21-1 is flagged as a pseudogene. The CDR3 spans 16 residues. CDR3 sequence: CASSNPAGTSDYEQYF. DNA of the CDR3: TGTGCCAGCAGCAATCCGGCCGGGACTAGTGACTACGAGCAGTACTTC.

The V call is TRBV5-1, the J call TRBJ2-6; D not certain. The CDR3 is made up of 17 amino acids. Germline V gene data show CDR1 as SGHRS and CDR2 as YFSETQ. V lost 4 bases to trimming and J lost 0 bases, with 14 bases between them. DNA for the CDR3: TGCGCCAGCAGCCCTCGGGCCGGGTACTCTGGGGCCAACGTCCTGACTTTC. It translates to CASSPRAGYSGANVLTF.